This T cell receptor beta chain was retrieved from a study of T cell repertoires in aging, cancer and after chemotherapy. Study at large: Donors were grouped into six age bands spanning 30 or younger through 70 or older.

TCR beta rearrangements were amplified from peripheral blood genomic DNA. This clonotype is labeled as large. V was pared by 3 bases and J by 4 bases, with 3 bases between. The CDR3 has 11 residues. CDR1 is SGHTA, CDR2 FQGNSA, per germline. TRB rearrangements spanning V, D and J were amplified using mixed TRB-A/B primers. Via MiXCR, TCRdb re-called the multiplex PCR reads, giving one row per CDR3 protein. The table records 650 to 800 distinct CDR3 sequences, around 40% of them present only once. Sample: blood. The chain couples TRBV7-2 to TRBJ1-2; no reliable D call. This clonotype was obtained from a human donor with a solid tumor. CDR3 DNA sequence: TGTGCCAGCAGCTTCAGCTATGGCTACACCTTC. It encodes CASSFSYGYTF.